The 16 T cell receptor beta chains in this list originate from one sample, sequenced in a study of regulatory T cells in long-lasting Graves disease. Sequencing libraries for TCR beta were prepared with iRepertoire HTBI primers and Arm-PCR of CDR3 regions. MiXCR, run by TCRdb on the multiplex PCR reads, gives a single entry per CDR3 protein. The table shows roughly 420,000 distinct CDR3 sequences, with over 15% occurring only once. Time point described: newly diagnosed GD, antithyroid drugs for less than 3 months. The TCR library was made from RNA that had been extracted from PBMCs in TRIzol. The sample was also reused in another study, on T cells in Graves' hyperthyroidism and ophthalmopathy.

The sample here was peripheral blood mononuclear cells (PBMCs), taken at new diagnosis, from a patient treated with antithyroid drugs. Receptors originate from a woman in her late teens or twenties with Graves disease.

The CDR3 loop is CASSQVSGLSETQYF. The CDR3 nucleotides are TGTGCCAGCAGCCAAGTTTCGGGTCTCTCCGAGACCCAGTACTTC. The rearrangement links TRBV14 to TRBJ2-5; no reliable D call. Germline CDR1 and CDR2: SGHDN and FVKESK. The CDR3 contains 15 residues. V gave up 1 base and J gave up 5 bases, with 14 bases separating them.

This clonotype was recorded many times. The CDR3: CSVEGVGYGYTF. The CDR3 DNA follows: TGCAGCGTTGAGGGGGTAGGGTATGGCTACACCTTC. The gene calls are TRBV29-1 and TRBJ1-2; weak D call: TRBD1 (5 bases). V was shortened by 3 bases and J by 5 bases, with 10 bases between the two germline ends. The CDR3 runs to 12 residues. The germline CDR1 and CDR2 sequences are SQVTM and ANQGSEA.

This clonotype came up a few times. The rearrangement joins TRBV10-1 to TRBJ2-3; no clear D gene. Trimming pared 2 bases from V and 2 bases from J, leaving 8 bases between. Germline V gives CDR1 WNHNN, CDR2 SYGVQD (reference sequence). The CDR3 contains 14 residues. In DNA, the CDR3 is TGCGCCAGCAGTGAGGATGATTACACAGATACGCAGTATTTT. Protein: CASSEDDYTDTQYF.

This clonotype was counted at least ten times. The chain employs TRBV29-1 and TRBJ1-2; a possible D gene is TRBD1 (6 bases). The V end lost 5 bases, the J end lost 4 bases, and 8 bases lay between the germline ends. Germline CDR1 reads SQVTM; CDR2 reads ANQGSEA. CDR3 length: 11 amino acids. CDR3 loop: CSVRDIYGYTF. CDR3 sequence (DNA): TGCAGCGTTCGGGACATCTATGGCTACACCTTC. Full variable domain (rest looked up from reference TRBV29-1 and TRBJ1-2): SAVISQKPSRDICQRGTSLTIQCQVDSQVTMMFWYRQQPGQSLTLIATANQGSEATYESGFVIDKFPISRPNLTFSTLTVSNMSPEDSSIYLCSVRDIYGYTFGSGTRLTVV.

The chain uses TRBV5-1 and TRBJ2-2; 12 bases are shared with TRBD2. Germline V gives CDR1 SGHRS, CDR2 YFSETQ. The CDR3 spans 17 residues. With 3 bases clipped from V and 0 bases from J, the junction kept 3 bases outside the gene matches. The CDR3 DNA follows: TGCGCCAGCAGCTCGGGACTAGCGGGCGCGAACACCGGGGAGCTGTTTTTT. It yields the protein CASSSGLAGANTGELFF.

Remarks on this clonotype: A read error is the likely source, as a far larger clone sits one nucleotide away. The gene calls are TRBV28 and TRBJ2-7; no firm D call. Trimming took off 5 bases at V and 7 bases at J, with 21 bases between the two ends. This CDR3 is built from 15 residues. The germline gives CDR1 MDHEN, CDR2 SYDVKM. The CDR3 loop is CASSAETQYYNEQYF. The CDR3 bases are TGTGCCAGCAGTGCCGAGACGCAGTACTACAATGAGCAGTACTTC.

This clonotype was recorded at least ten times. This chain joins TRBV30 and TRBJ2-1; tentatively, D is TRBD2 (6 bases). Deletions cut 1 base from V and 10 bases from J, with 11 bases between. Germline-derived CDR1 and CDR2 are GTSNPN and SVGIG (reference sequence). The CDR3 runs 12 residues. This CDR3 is CAWSGSGLEQFF. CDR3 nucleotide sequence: TGTGCCTGGAGTGGGAGCGGGTTAGAGCAGTTCTTC.

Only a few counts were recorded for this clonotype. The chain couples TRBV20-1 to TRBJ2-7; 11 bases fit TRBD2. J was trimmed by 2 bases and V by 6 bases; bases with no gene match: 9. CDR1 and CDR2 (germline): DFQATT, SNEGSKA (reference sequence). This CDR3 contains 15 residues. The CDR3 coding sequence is TGCAGTGCCCCGAGGGGGACTAGCGGAGCCTACGAGCAGTACTTC. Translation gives CSAPRGTSGAYEQYF.

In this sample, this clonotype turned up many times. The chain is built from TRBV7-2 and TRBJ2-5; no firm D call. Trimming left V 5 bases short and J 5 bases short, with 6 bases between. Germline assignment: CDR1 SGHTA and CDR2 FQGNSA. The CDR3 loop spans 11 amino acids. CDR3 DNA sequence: TGTGCCAGCAGCATATTGGAGACCCAGTACTTC. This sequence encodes CASSILETQYF.

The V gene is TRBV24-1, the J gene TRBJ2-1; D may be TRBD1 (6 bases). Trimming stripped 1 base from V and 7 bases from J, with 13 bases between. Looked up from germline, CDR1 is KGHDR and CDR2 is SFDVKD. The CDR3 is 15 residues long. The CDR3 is CATSDLGRGANEQFF. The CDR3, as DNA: TGTGCCACCAGTGATTTAGGCAGGGGAGCGAATGAGCAGTTCTTC.

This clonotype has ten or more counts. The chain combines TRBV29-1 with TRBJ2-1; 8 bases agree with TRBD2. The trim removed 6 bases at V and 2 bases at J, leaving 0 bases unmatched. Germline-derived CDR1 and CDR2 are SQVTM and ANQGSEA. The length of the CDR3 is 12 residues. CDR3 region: CSVAGAYNEQFF. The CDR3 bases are TGCAGCGTAGCGGGAGCCTACAATGAGCAGTTCTTC.

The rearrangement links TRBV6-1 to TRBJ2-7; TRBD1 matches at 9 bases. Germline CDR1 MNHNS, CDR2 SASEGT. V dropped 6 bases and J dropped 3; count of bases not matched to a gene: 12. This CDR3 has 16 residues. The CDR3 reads CASSLYGTGYLYEQYF. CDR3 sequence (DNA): TGTGCCAGCAGCCTATACGGGACAGGGTATCTCTACGAGCAGTACTTC.

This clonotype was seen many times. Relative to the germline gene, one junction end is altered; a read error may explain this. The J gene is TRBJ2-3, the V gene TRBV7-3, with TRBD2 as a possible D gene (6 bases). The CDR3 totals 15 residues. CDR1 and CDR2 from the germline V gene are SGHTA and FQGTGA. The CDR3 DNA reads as TGTGCCAGCAGCCCGGGAGCGTATAGCACGGATACGCAGTATTTT. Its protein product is CASSPGAYSTDTQYF.

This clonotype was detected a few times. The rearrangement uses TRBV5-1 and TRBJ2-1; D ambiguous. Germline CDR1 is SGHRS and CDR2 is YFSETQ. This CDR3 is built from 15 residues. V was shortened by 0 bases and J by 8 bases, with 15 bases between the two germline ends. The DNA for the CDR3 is TGCGCCAGCAGCTTGGCCGTTAGCAGACGGGATGAGCAGTTCTTC. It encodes CASSLAVSRRDEQFF.

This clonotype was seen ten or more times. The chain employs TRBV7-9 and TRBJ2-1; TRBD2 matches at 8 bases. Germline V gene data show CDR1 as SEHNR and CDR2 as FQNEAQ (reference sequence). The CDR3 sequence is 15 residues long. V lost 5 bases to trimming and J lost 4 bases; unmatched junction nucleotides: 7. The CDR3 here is CASSGGAGAYNEQFF. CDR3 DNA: TGTGCCAGCAGCGGCGGAGCGGGAGCTTACAATGAGCAGTTCTTC.

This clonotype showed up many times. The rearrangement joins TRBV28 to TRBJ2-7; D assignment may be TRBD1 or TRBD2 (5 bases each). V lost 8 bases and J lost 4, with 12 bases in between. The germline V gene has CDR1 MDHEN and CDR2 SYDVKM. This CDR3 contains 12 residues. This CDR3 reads CASERDDYEQYF. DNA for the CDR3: TGTGCCAGCGAGAGGGACGATTACGAGCAGTACTTC. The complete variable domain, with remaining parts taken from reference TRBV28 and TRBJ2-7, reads DVKVTQSSRYLVKRTGEKVFLECVQDMDHENMFWYRQDPGLGLRLIYFSYDVKMKEKGDIPEGYSVSREKKERFSLILESASTNQTSMYLCASERDDYEQYFGPGTRLTVT.